Listed here are 22 T cell receptor beta chains from one sample, sequenced in a study of beta chain features in type 1 diabetes. Reverse transcription of all isolated RNA meant that expressed TCRB transcripts were sequenced. Clones were read by immunoSEQ multiplex PCR, and TCRdb kept only the in-frame ones, dropping some. Seen here are about 360,000 clones, 10% to 15% observed once, and the top ten hold around 0.015%. Sequenced material: naive CD4+ T cells from blood. Receptors were obtained from a man aged 18 to 29 in good health.

The sample holds a few counts of this clone. The chain is built from TRBV5-4 and TRBJ2-5, with 10 positions matching TRBD2. Losses at the gene ends were 4 bases for V and 4 bases for J; bases not matched to a gene: 13. The germline CDR1 and CDR2 sequences are SGHNT and YYREEE (reference sequence). The CDR3 sequence is 17 residues long. Written as DNA, the CDR3 is TGTGCCAGCAGCAGTAGAGCGGGAGGGCTGATGGGAGAGACCCAGTACTTC. As protein: CASSSRAGGLMGETQYF.

In this sample, this clone turned up many times. The chain links TRBV5-6 to TRBJ2-4, with a weak D call TRBD2 (5 bases). CDR3 length equals 11 residues. V lost 2 bases to trimming and J lost 10 bases, with 7 bases between them. Germline V CDR1 and CDR2: SGHDT, YYEEEE. CDR3 in DNA: TGTGCCAGCAGCTTAAGAGGGATTCAGTACTTC. Protein: CASSLRGIQYF.

Only a few counts were recorded for this clone. The chain carries TRBV6-5 and TRBJ2-5, with 8 nucleotides matching TRBD2. The CDR3 has 12 amino acids. Germline V gene data show CDR1 as MNHEY and CDR2 as SVGAGI. Trimming took 7 bases from V and 4 from J; bases not matched to a gene: 2. CDR3 DNA: TGTGCCAGCAACGGGAGGGGAGAGACCCAGTACTTC. This encodes CASNGRGETQYF.

This clone occurred a few times. The rearrangement uses TRBV28 and TRBJ1-5, with D perhaps TRBD1 (6 bases). Germline assignment: CDR1 MDHEN and CDR2 SYDVKM. Trimming stripped 11 bases from V and 4 bases from J, with 15 bases between. The CDR3 extends over 13 amino acids. The CDR3 is CAGKTGGNQPQHF. The DNA for the CDR3 is TGTGCCGGCAAGACAGGTGGGAATCAGCCCCAGCATTTT. Full variable domain (missing parts from reference TRBV28 and TRBJ1-5): DVKVTQSSRYLVKRTGEKVFLECVQDMDHENMFWYRQDPGLGLRLIYFSYDVKMKEKGDIPEGYSVSREKKERFSLILESASTNQTSMYLCAGKTGGNQPQHFGDGTRLSIL.

This clone was counted only a few times. The J gene is TRBJ2-1, the V gene TRBV14; 8 nucleotides match TRBD1. Trimming removed 4 bases from V and 12 bases from J; junction bases left unmatched: 8. The CDR3 extends over 13 amino acids. The V gene's germline CDR1 is SGHDN and CDR2 FVKESK. DNA for the CDR3: TGTGCCAGCAGCCCTAGAAGGGGGACAGGGCAGTTCTTC. It encodes CASSPRRGTGQFF. The full variable domain, with the rest looked up from reference TRBV14 and TRBJ2-1, is EAGVTQFPSHSVIEKGQTVTLRCDPISGHDNLYWYRRVMGKEIKFLLHFVKESKQDESGMPNNRFLAERTGGTYSTLKVQPAELEDSGVYFCASSPRRGTGQFFGPGTRLTVL.

CDR3 residues: CASSRLGGANTGELFF. The CDR3 DNA follows: TGTGCCAGCAGCCGGCTCGGGGGAGCGAACACCGGGGAGCTGTTTTTT. The rearrangement uses TRBV14 and TRBJ2-2; D may be TRBD2 (6 bases). The CDR3 runs to 16 residues. V shed 4 bases and J shed 0 bases, with 12 bases lying between them. In germline, CDR1 is SGHDN, CDR2 FVKESK.

This clone was counted only a few times. The chain couples TRBV15 to TRBJ2-1, with D perhaps TRBD2 (6 bases). Germline V gives CDR1 LNHNV, CDR2 YYDKDF (reference sequence). CDR3 size: 18 residues. The V end was cut by 2 bases, the J end by 5 bases, with 22 bases between. The CDR3 nucleotides read TGTGCCACCAGCAGATTATCGACTAGTGGAGGATCGAACAATGAGCAGTTCTTC. This sequence encodes CATSRLSTSGGSNNEQFF. Filled out from reference TRBV15 and TRBJ2-1, the complete variable domain reads DAMVIQNPRYQVTQFGKPVTLSCSQTLNHNVMYWYQQKSSQAPKLLFHYYDKDFNNEADTPDNFQSRRPNTSFCFLDIRSPGLGDTAMYLCATSRLSTSGGSNNEQFFGPGTRLTVL.

The V gene is TRBV29-1, the J gene TRBJ1-1; 9 bases are a match to TRBD1. Looked up from germline, CDR1 is SQVTM and CDR2 is ANQGSEA. V lost 0 bases, J lost 5 bases, and 4 bases stayed unmatched. The CDR3 has 14 amino acids. The CDR3 DNA is TGCAGCGTTGAAGAACAGGGGGCAGGGACTGAAGCTTTCTTT. Translating gives CSVEEQGAGTEAFF. Full variable domain (missing parts from reference TRBV29-1 and TRBJ1-1): SAVISQKPSRDICQRGTSLTIQCQVDSQVTMMFWYRQQPGQSLTLIATANQGSEATYESGFVIDKFPISRPNLTFSTLTVSNMSPEDSSIYLCSVEEQGAGTEAFFGQGTRLTVV.

This clone has a handful of counts. The V and J genes are TRBV11-2 and TRBJ2-7; the match to TRBD2 covers 7 bases. Trimming at V came to 7 bases and at J to 2 bases, leaving 11 bases not matched to a gene. The CDR3 consists of 15 residues. Per the germline V gene, CDR1 is SGHAT and CDR2 is FQNNGV. The CDR3 reads CASTPLRGRTYEQYF. The CDR3 DNA reads TGTGCCAGCACCCCCCTGCGGGGGAGAACCTACGAGCAGTACTTC.

In this sample, this clone turned up a few times. The chain recombines TRBV28 with TRBJ2-7; 8 nucleotides align to TRBD2. The CDR3 extends over 15 amino acids. In germline, CDR1 is MDHEN, CDR2 SYDVKM. V lost 5 bases to trimming and J lost 5 bases; unmatched junction nucleotides: 11. The CDR3 sequence is CASSPWRLASDEQYF. CDR3 DNA sequence: TGTGCCAGCAGTCCATGGAGACTAGCGTCGGACGAGCAGTACTTC.

This clone was counted between two and nine times. The chain is built from TRBV5-4 and TRBJ2-1; no clear D. Germline values: CDR1 SGHNT, CDR2 YYREEE (reference sequence). There are 11 residues in the CDR3. V was cut by 2 bases and J by 7 bases, with 4 bases left in between. The CDR3 sequence: CASSFRNEQFF. The CDR3 DNA reads TGTGCCAGCAGCTTCCGGAATGAGCAGTTCTTC.

The chain links TRBV18 to TRBJ2-7; 7 bases match TRBD2. This CDR3 region has 15 residues. Trimming at V came to 3 bases and at J to 3 bases, leaving 8 bases not matched to a gene. CDR1 is KGHSH and CDR2 is LQKENI in the germline V gene. The CDR3, as DNA: TGTGCCAGCTCACCCCCTAACGGGAGGATCTACGAGCAGTACTTC. Translated: CASSPPNGRIYEQYF.

This clone turned up a few times. The chain combines TRBV6-1 with TRBJ2-3; a weak D match, TRBD2 (6 bases). Trimming shortened V by 6 bases and J by 6 bases, and 13 bases separated the two germline ends. Looked up from germline, CDR1 is MNHNS and CDR2 is SASEGT. The CDR3 runs to 13 residues. CDR3 in amino acids: CASRTTGEDTQYF. The CDR3 DNA sequence: TGTGCCAGCAGAACCACGGGGGAGGATACGCAGTATTTT.

As to this clone: The same CDR3 arises from other DNA sequences in this sample as well. The chain uses TRBV5-1 and TRBJ2-7; D is possibly TRBD1 (6 bases). Trimming stripped 3 bases from V and 1 base from J, with 8 bases between. The CDR3 length is 13 residues. Germline V gives CDR1 SGHRS, CDR2 YFSETQ. CDR3 sequence: CASSSDSSYEQYF. Here the CDR3 DNA reads TGCGCCAGCAGCTCGGACAGTTCCTACGAGCAGTACTTC. Variable domain in full (rest from reference TRBV5-1 and TRBJ2-7): KAGVTQTPRYLIKTRGQQVTLSCSPISGHRSVSWYQQTPGQGLQFLFEYFSETQRNKGNFPGRFSGRQFSNSRSEMNVSTLELGDSALYLCASSSDSSYEQYFGPGTRLTVT.

This clone was seen a few times. V and J are TRBV2 and TRBJ2-1; the D gene is possibly TRBD1 (5 bases). V lost 6 bases and J lost 7, with 16 bases in between. This CDR3 region has 14 residues. Germline V gene lookup returns CDR1 SNHLY and CDR2 FYNNEI. In DNA, the CDR3 is TGTGCCAGCAGGGGGCTGAGTAGCCCGAATGAGCAGTTCTTC. Translation: CASRGLSSPNEQFF.

V is TRBV4-3 and J is TRBJ2-1, with 9 bases matching TRBD2. Germline V gene lookup returns CDR1 LGHNA and CDR2 YSLEER. The V gene end was trimmed by 3 bases and the J gene end by 9 bases; junction bases not matched to a gene: 15. This CDR3 spans 17 amino acids. This chain's CDR3 is CASSHTGLAGPRGEQFF. CDR3 sequence (DNA): TGCGCCAGCAGCCATACGGGGCTAGCGGGGCCTAGGGGTGAGCAGTTCTTC.

The chain uses TRBV2 and TRBJ1-1, with no clear D. From germline, CDR1 is SNHLY and CDR2 FYNNEI. There are 13 residues in the CDR3. Trimming stripped 7 bases from V and 0 bases from J, with 9 bases between. Written as DNA, the CDR3 is TGTGCCAGCATAGTCGAAATGAACACTGAAGCTTTCTTT. Translating it yields CASIVEMNTEAFF.

V usage is TRBV7-2 and J usage is TRBJ2-2, with 8 bases matching TRBD2. This CDR3 has 17 amino acids. Germline V gene sequence: CDR1 SGHTA, CDR2 FQGNSA. V was clipped by 4 bases and J by 6 bases; unmatched bases: 13. The chain's CDR3 is CASSSQAAAGVSGELFF. CDR3 bases: TGTGCCAGCAGCTCACAAGCGGCAGCGGGAGTATCCGGGGAGCTGTTTTTT.

J is TRBJ2-3 and V is TRBV7-3; 8 bases match TRBD2. The CDR3 spans 16 residues. From germline, CDR1 is SGHTA and CDR2 FQGTGA. V trimming: 4 bases; J trimming: 4 bases; junction bases outside the gene matches: 10. The CDR3 sequence is CASSSGLAGGADTQYF. The DNA for the CDR3 is TGTGCCAGCAGCTCCGGACTAGCCGGAGGGGCAGATACGCAGTATTTT.

This clone has more than one count but fewer than ten. The rearrangement uses TRBV7-2 and TRBJ2-3; D is undetermined. V shed 6 bases and J shed 3 bases, with 7 bases lying between them. The CDR3 has 12 amino acids. Germline V gene data show CDR1 as SGHTA and CDR2 as FQGNSA. Here the CDR3 reads CASRLNTDTQYF. CDR3 nucleotide sequence: TGTGCCAGCAGACTAAATACAGATACGCAGTATTTT. Combining the CDR3 with reference TRBV7-2 and TRBJ2-3 gives the whole variable domain GAGVSQSPSNKVTEKGKDVELRCDPISGHTALYWYRQSLGQGLEFLIYFQGNSAPDKSGLPSDRFSAERTGGSVSTLTIQRTQQEDSAVYLCASRLNTDTQYFGPGTRLTVL.

The chain employs TRBV30 and TRBJ1-3, with 12 positions matching TRBD1. CDR3 length equals 15 residues. Germline CDR1 and CDR2: GTSNPN and SVGIG (reference sequence). Trimming took 3 bases from V and 8 from J; bases not matched to a gene: 8. The CDR3 loop reads CAWRVRDRGRDTIYF. The CDR3 DNA is TGTGCCTGGAGAGTCCGGGACAGGGGGCGAGACACCATATATTTT.

This clone was recorded a few times. Different DNA sequences within this sample yield the same CDR3. The chain has TRBV18 and TRBJ1-5; D unresolved. V was cut by 3 bases and J by 0 bases, with 6 bases left in between. CDR1 KGHSH and CDR2 LQKENI come from the germline V gene. CDR3 length: 14 amino acids. The CDR3 region has the DNA TGTGCCAGCTCACCCGTCTATAGCAATCAGCCCCAGCATTTT. The encoded protein is CASSPVYSNQPQHF. The complete variable domain, with remaining parts taken from reference TRBV18 and TRBJ1-5, reads NAGVMQNPRHLVRRRGQEARLRCSPMKGHSHVYWYRQLPEEGLKFMVYLQKENIIDESGMPKERFSAEFPKEGPSILRIQQVVRGDSAAYFCASSPVYSNQPQHFGDGTRLSIL.